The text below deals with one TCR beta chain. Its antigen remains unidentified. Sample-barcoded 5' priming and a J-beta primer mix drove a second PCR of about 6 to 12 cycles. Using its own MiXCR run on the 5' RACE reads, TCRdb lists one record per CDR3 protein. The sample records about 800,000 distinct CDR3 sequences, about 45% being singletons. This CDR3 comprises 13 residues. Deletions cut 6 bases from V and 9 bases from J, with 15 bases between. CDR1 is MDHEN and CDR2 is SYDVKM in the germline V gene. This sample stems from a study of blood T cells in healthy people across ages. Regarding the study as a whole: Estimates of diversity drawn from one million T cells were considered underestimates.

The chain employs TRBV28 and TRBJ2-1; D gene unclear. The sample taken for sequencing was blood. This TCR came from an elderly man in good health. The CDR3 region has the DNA TGTGCCAGCAGCCCCTTAGGTTACGGTGAGCAGTTCTTC. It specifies CASSPLGYGEQFF.